A single sample is the source of the 30 T cell receptor beta chains below, sequenced in a study of OX40 agonist ivuxolimab in advanced cancers. The table came from immunoSEQ multiplex PCR; TCRdb's copy has only in-frame clones and leaves some out. The sample holds 60,000 to 65,000 clones, around 90% seen once. The sample here was CD4+ or CD8+ T cells sorted from blood, taken in a trial of the OX40 agonist ivuxolimab. The origin of the receptors is an adult with an advanced solid tumor such as melanoma, head and neck, liver or kidney cancer.

J is TRBJ1-2 and V is TRBV6-6; no definite D call. V lost 3 bases and J 6 bases, leaving 11 bases between the germline ends. The germline gives CDR1 MNHNY, CDR2 SVGAGI (reference sequence). This CDR3 is built from 13 residues. CDR3 amino acids: CASSYRGIDGYTF. The DNA for the CDR3 is TGTGCCAGCAGTTATAGAGGGATAGATGGCTACACCTTC.

This chain links TRBV15 with TRBJ1-4, with 10 positions matching TRBD1. CDR1 and CDR2 (germline): LNHNV, YYDKDF (reference sequence). The length of the CDR3 is 16 residues. J gave up 8 bases and V 0 bases, and 6 bases lay outside the gene matches. DNA for the CDR3: TGTGCCACCAGCAGAGATTCGGGACAGGGGAGAGAAAAACTGTTTTTT. It specifies CATSRDSGQGREKLFF. The full variable domain, with the rest looked up from reference TRBV15 and TRBJ1-4, is DAMVIQNPRYQVTQFGKPVTLSCSQTLNHNVMYWYQQKSSQAPKLLFHYYDKDFNNEADTPDNFQSRRPNTSFCFLDIRSPGLGDTAMYLCATSRDSGQGREKLFFGSGTQLSVL.

The J gene is TRBJ1-5, the V gene TRBV30; 8 bases match TRBD1. With 1 base clipped from V and 2 bases from J, the junction kept 4 bases outside the gene matches. The CDR3 sequence is 15 residues long. CDR1 and CDR2 from the germline V gene are GTSNPN and SVGIG (reference sequence). The CDR3 sequence is CAWSAQGQGNQPQHF. The CDR3 bases are TGTGCCTGGAGTGCCCAGGGACAGGGCAATCAGCCCCAGCATTTT.

The V gene is TRBV29-1, the J gene TRBJ2-5; D gene ambiguous. The ends were cut back, 3 bases at V and 0 bases at J, with 5 bases in the middle. Germline V lookup: CDR1 SQVTM, CDR2 ANQGSEA. This CDR3 is 12 amino acids long. The CDR3 protein is CSVDGHQETQYF. As DNA, the CDR3 is TGCAGCGTTGACGGGCACCAAGAGACCCAGTACTTC.

This clone was seen a few times. This chain joins TRBV11-2 and TRBJ2-1; D not certain. From germline, CDR1 is SGHAT and CDR2 FQNNGV. CDR3 size: 13 residues. V lost 2 bases and J lost 5, with 7 bases in between. CDR3: CASSLNNNNEQFF. DNA for the CDR3: TGTGCCAGCAGCTTAAATAACAACAATGAGCAGTTCTTC.

The V gene is TRBV11-2, the J gene TRBJ2-1; no reliable D call. The CDR3 runs 13 residues. Germline V gene data show CDR1 as SGHAT and CDR2 as FQNNGV. The ends were cut back, 4 bases at V and 9 bases at J, with 13 bases in the middle. The DNA for the CDR3 is TGTGCCAGCAGCTATGGTAACCCAAGTGAGCAGTTCTTC. Amino acids: CASSYGNPSEQFF.

V gene TRBV18 combines with J gene TRBJ1-2; TRBD1 might be the D (5 bases). Trimming stripped 2 bases from V and 2 bases from J, with 6 bases between. Germline V lookup: CDR1 KGHSH, CDR2 LQKENI. This CDR3 is 13 amino acids long. The CDR3 sequence: CASSPDRNYGYTF. The CDR3 DNA follows: TGTGCCAGCTCACCAGACAGAAACTATGGCTACACCTTC.

The chain is built from TRBV30 and TRBJ2-1; TRBD1 matches 7 bases. CDR3 length equals 13 residues. Germline V gene sequence: CDR1 GTSNPN, CDR2 SVGIG (reference sequence). Trimming cost V 0 bases and J 9 bases; bases outside gene matches: 5. The CDR3 loop reads CAWSVGTGVEQFF. The DNA for the CDR3 is TGTGCCTGGAGTGTAGGAACAGGGGTTGAGCAGTTCTTC.

This clone showed up just a few times. The chain links TRBV7-2 to TRBJ2-7, with 7 bases lining up with TRBD1. CDR3 length equals 13 residues. CDR1 is SGHTA, CDR2 FQGNSA, per germline. V was pared by 5 bases and J by 7 bases, with 8 bases of the junction left unmatched. In nucleotides, the CDR3 is TGTGCCAGCAGCCCCCGACAGGGCGGGGAGCAGTACTTC. It specifies CASSPRQGGEQYF.

V usage is TRBV7-2 and J usage is TRBJ2-7; 9 nucleotides align to TRBD2. The CDR3 has 15 amino acids. The V segment lost 3 bases and the J segment 4 bases; nucleotides outside the gene matches: 7. Looked up from germline, CDR1 is SGHTA and CDR2 is FQGNSA. Written as DNA, the CDR3 is TGTGCCAGCAGCTTGATTCCGCGGGGGGGGTACGAGCAGTACTTC. It is translated as CASSLIPRGGYEQYF.

CDR3 sequence reads: CAWSSAQYNEQFF. CDR3 in DNA: TGTGCCTGGAGTTCGGCTCAGTACAATGAGCAGTTCTTC. J is TRBJ2-1 and V is TRBV30, with D unclear. Germline V gives CDR1 GTSNPN, CDR2 SVGIG (reference sequence). CDR3 length: 13 amino acids. The V gene lost 2 bases and the J gene lost 4 bases, with 9 bases spanning the gap.

The chain's CDR3 is CASSLKYRVNEKLFF. DNA for the CDR3: TGTGCCAGCAGCTTGAAGTACAGGGTTAATGAAAAACTGTTTTTT. The rearrangement joins TRBV5-6 to TRBJ1-4; a possible D gene is TRBD1 (6 bases). V dropped 1 base and J dropped 4 bases, with 11 bases sitting between them. The CDR3 covers 15 residues. In germline, CDR1 is SGHDT, CDR2 YYEEEE.

CDR3 bases: TGTGCCAGCAGCCCAGGGACTATCTCCTACAATGAGCAGTTCTTC. As protein: CASSPGTISYNEQFF. The J gene is TRBJ2-1, the V gene TRBV11-3; 7 nucleotides agree with TRBD2. V lost 5 bases and J lost 0; bases outside the gene matches: 4. This CDR3 spans 15 amino acids. Germline CDR1 reads SGHNT; CDR2 reads YENEEA.

V usage is TRBV18 and J usage is TRBJ1-2; D might be TRBD1 (5 bases). CDR1 and CDR2 (germline): KGHSH, LQKENI. CDR3 size: 15 residues. Trimming shortened V by 2 bases and J by 1 base, and 11 bases separated the two germline ends. Here the CDR3 reads CASSPEQTVNYGYTF. CDR3 nucleotides: TGTGCCAGCTCACCAGAACAGACAGTTAACTATGGCTACACCTTC.

Of note for this clone: One end of the junction varies from germline; a read error may be responsible. CDR3: CASSPDAGFDGELFF. CDR3 nucleotide sequence: TGTGCTAGCAGCCCGGACGCAGGATTCGACGGGGAGCTGTTTTTT. The rearrangement joins TRBV7-7 to TRBJ2-2; no reliable D call. The CDR3 consists of 15 residues. CDR1 and CDR2 from the germline V gene are SSHAT and FNYEAQ (reference sequence).

The rearrangement links TRBV19 to TRBJ2-1; TRBD1 agrees at 9 bases. The V gene's germline CDR1 is LNHDA and CDR2 SQIVND (reference sequence). This CDR3 is 14 amino acids long. Trimming took 3 bases from V and 9 from J; bases not matched to a gene: 6. CDR3 DNA: TGTGCCAGTAGTATCACCGGGACAGGGACTGAGCAGTTCTTC. Its translation: CASSITGTGTEQFF.

The chain joins TRBV7-9 to TRBJ2-3; D unresolved. Germline CDR1 SEHNR, CDR2 FQNEAQ (reference sequence). The CDR3 covers 14 residues. V shed 0 bases and J shed 7 bases, with 11 bases lying between them. As DNA, the CDR3 is TGTGCCAGCAGCTTAGCGTTAGGGCCGAATACGCAGTATTTT. Amino acids: CASSLALGPNTQYF.

This rearrangement joins TRBV18 to TRBJ1-5; no definite D call. Trimming left V 2 bases short and J 3 bases short, with 8 bases between. CDR1 is KGHSH and CDR2 is LQKENI in the germline V gene. This CDR3 comprises 14 residues. CDR3 nucleotides: TGTGCCAGCTCACCAGACGGCCTCAATCAGCCCCAGCATTTT. The encoded protein is CASSPDGLNQPQHF.

The chain carries TRBV6-1 and TRBJ1-1; no clear D gene. CDR1 is MNHNS, CDR2 SASEGT, per germline. CDR3 size: 12 residues. V was shortened by 0 bases and J by 7 bases, with 6 bases between the two germline ends. The chain's CDR3 is CASSEAPLEAFF. The CDR3 nucleotides read TGTGCCAGCAGTGAAGCACCCCTTGAAGCTTTCTTT.

This chain links TRBV18 with TRBJ2-1; maybe TRBD2 (5 bases). Trimming took off 4 bases at V and 7 bases at J, with 17 bases between the two ends. This CDR3 comprises 15 residues. The V gene's germline CDR1 is KGHSH and CDR2 LQKENI. CDR3 protein: CASSLQGLRGNEQFF. CDR3 DNA: TGTGCCAGCTCACTACAAGGCTTACGCGGGAATGAGCAGTTCTTC.

This clone was found a few times. The chain uses TRBV11-2 and TRBJ1-6; D unclear. Germline V gene lookup returns CDR1 SGHAT and CDR2 FQNNGV. The CDR3 length is 15 residues. The ends were cut back, 1 base at V and 8 bases at J, with 12 bases in the middle. The DNA for the CDR3 is TGTGCCAGCAGCTTAGCGCCACGACCGGATTCACCCCTCCACTTT. Encoded protein: CASSLAPRPDSPLHF.

V and J are TRBV30 and TRBJ1-1, with TRBD1 matching over 9 bases. Per germline, CDR1 GTSNPN and CDR2 SVGIG (reference sequence). The J segment lost 6 bases and the V segment lost 2 bases, leaving 7 bases of the junction unmatched. The CDR3 is 14 residues long. The CDR3, as DNA: TGTGCCTGGAGTCTACAGGGGGCTCGAGCTGAAGCTTTCTTT. This encodes CAWSLQGARAEAFF.

CDR3 protein: CASRYGTGSYEQYF. In DNA, the CDR3 is TGTGCCAGCAGGTACGGGACAGGCTCCTACGAGCAGTACTTC. This sequence joins TRBV6-6 and TRBJ2-7; 8 bases agree with TRBD1. Germline assignment: CDR1 MNHNY and CDR2 SVGAGI (reference sequence). The CDR3 consists of 14 residues. V was pared by 6 bases and J by 0 bases, with 4 bases of the junction left unmatched.

The V gene is TRBV7-8, the J gene TRBJ2-1; 7 bases match TRBD2. The CDR3 is made up of 15 amino acids. V dropped 1 base and J dropped 8; count of bases not matched to a gene: 8. Germline lookup yields CDR1 SGHVS and CDR2 FQNEAQ. CDR3 sequence (DNA): TGTGCCAGCAGCTTAGTAGTAGCGGGTGGTTATGAGCAGTTCTTC. Translation: CASSLVVAGGYEQFF.

V is TRBV19 and J is TRBJ1-3; TRBD1 aligns across 11 bases. The CDR3 totals 14 residues. Germline values: CDR1 LNHDA, CDR2 SQIVND (reference sequence). Trimming took 5 bases from V and 8 from J; bases not matched to a gene: 5. In nucleotides, the CDR3 is TGTGCCAGTAGTCCGGGACAGGGGGATCACACCATATATTTT. Its translation is CASSPGQGDHTIYF.

The chain recombines TRBV7-9 with TRBJ1-1; D gene uncertain. The ends were cut back, 5 bases at V and 1 base at J, with 20 bases in the middle. The V gene's germline CDR1 is SEHNR and CDR2 FQNEAQ (reference sequence). This CDR3 is 17 amino acids long. The CDR3 DNA is TGTGCCAGCAGCCCACGTGTTTTTTGGGTGGGGAACACTGAAGCTTTCTTT. Translation: CASSPRVFWVGNTEAFF.

This clone has only one observation. The chain employs TRBV19 and TRBJ2-5, with D perhaps TRBD2 (5 bases). This CDR3 has 13 residues. Looked up from germline, CDR1 is LNHDA and CDR2 is SQIVND (reference sequence). Trimming pared 3 bases from V and 5 bases from J, leaving 10 bases between. Here the CDR3 DNA reads TGTGCCAGTAGTATGAGGGAGCGGGAGACCCAGTACTTC. It yields the protein CASSMRERETQYF.

This chain joins TRBV5-6 and TRBJ2-7; the D gene is possibly TRBD2 (5 bases). CDR1 and CDR2 (germline): SGHDT, YYEEEE. This CDR3 is 15 amino acids long. Between the trimmed V and J ends, which lost 0 bases and 0 bases, there was a span of 10 bases. The CDR3 coding sequence is TGTGCCAGCAGCTTGGGAATAGCGTCCTCCTACGAGCAGTACTTC. Translation: CASSLGIASSYEQYF.

The chain combines TRBV5-1 with TRBJ1-1; D call uncertain. Trimming cost V 0 bases and J 0 bases, with 6 bases left between them. The length of the CDR3 is 14 residues. CDR1 and CDR2 (germline): SGHRS, YFSETQ. The CDR3: CASSLDSLNTEAFF. The CDR3 DNA reads as TGCGCCAGCAGCTTGGACAGCCTGAACACTGAAGCTTTCTTT.

This rearrangement joins TRBV7-3 to TRBJ1-4, with D possibly TRBD1 on 6 matching bases. The CDR3 totals 15 residues. Germline V CDR1 and CDR2: SGHTA, FQGTGA. Trimming took 2 bases from V and 7 from J, leaving 14 bases between them. The CDR3 nucleotides are TGTGCCAGCAGCTTATCCGGGGGCGATGGTGAAAAACTGTTTTTT. Its protein is CASSLSGGDGEKLFF.